What follows are 23 T cell receptor beta chains derived from one specimen sequenced in a study of T cells in Graves' hyperthyroidism and ophthalmopathy. Amplified TCR beta CDR3 regions derived from RNA transcripts. TCR CDR3 underwent first-round RT-PCR with the HTBI primer set. One entry per CDR3 protein results from TCRdb running MiXCR on the multiplex PCR reads. Of 360,000 or so distinct CDR3 sequences detected, over 12% appear once; the ten largest clones hold approximately 20%. Sequencing was done on a sample of blood. The receptors come from a woman between 55 and 75 years old with Graves' ophthalmopathy.

The chain recombines TRBV19 with TRBJ1-1; D is ambiguous. The CDR3 has 12 residues. Trimming took 6 bases from V and 1 from J, leaving 6 bases between them. Germline-derived CDR1 and CDR2 are LNHDA and SQIVND (reference sequence). The CDR3 DNA reads TGTGCCAGTAGGATGAGGAACACTGAAGCTTTCTTT. Amino acid sequence: CASRMRNTEAFF. The full variable domain, completed using reference TRBV19 and TRBJ1-1, is DGGITQSPKYLFRKEGQNVTLSCEQNLNHDAMYWYRQDPGQGLRLIYYSQIVNDFQKGDIAEGYSVSREKKESFPLTVTSAQKNPTAFYLCASRMRNTEAFFGQGTRLTVV.

This clonotype was counted many times. The V gene is TRBV28, the J gene TRBJ2-2; 13 bases match TRBD2. Germline V gives CDR1 MDHEN, CDR2 SYDVKM. The CDR3 spans 17 residues. Trimming removed 6 bases from V and 0 bases from J; junction bases left unmatched: 4. The DNA of the CDR3 is TGTGCCAGCAGCCAAGGACTAGCGGGAGCGAACACCGGGGAGCTGTTTTTT. Translated: CASSQGLAGANTGELFF.

This clonotype was seen at least ten times. The V gene is TRBV12-3 or TRBV12-4, the J gene TRBJ2-5, with D unresolved. V was shortened by 6 bases and J by 3 bases, with 17 bases between the two germline ends. This CDR3 has 15 residues. The CDR3 bases are TGTGCCAGCAGCCGAGAAGTCGCCCCGGAAGAGACCCAGTACTTC. As protein: CASSREVAPEETQYF.

Concerning this clonotype: The missing conserved phenylalanine or tryptophan at the end of this CDR3 makes a read error likely. The gene calls are TRBV7-9 and TRBJ2-7, with a weak D call TRBD1 (6 bases). Germline values: CDR1 SEHNR, CDR2 FQNEAQ (reference sequence). This CDR3 is 14 amino acids long. Trimming stripped 8 bases from V and 2 bases from J, with 16 bases between. The CDR3 sequence: CASGPGAPTYEQYL. CDR3 DNA: TGTGCCAGCGGCCCAGGGGCCCCTACCTACGAGCAGTACCTC.

The table lists this clonotype with a few counts. The V call is TRBV4-1, the J call TRBJ2-6; D perhaps matches TRBD2 (5 bases). The germline V gene encodes CDR1 MGHRA and CDR2 YSYEKL. The ends were cut back, 1 base at V and 4 bases at J, with 14 bases in the middle. This CDR3 has 17 residues. The CDR3, as DNA: TGCGCCAGCAGCCAAGGGGCCGCGGGTGGCGGGGCCAACGTCCTGACTTTC. Protein sequence: CASSQGAAGGGANVLTF.

This clonotype was seen a handful of times. V is TRBV12-3 or TRBV12-4 and J is TRBJ2-1; D is uncertain. V lost 2 bases and J 10 bases, leaving 18 bases between the germline ends. This CDR3 has 15 residues. The CDR3 region is CASSLRALVGREQFF. The CDR3 bases are TGTGCCAGCAGTTTAAGGGCCCTAGTTGGGCGGGAGCAGTTCTTC.

This rearrangement joins TRBV4-1 to TRBJ2-1, with 15 bases identical to TRBD2. Trimming took 4 bases from V and 7 from J; bases not matched to a gene: 5. CDR3 length: 16 amino acids. Germline V gives CDR1 MGHRA, CDR2 YSYEKL. The CDR3 is CASSLGLAGGPNEQFF. CDR3 coding DNA: TGCGCCAGCAGCCTCGGACTAGCGGGAGGGCCGAATGAGCAGTTCTTC.

The chain combines TRBV29-1 with TRBJ2-7; a weak D match, TRBD2 (6 bases). The ends were cut back, 7 bases at V and 3 bases at J, with 16 bases in the middle. Germline loops: CDR1 SQVTM, CDR2 ANQGSEA. There are 13 residues in the CDR3. The CDR3: CSALGGEVYEQYF. In DNA form, the CDR3 reads TGCAGCGCTCTTGGCGGGGAAGTCTACGAGCAGTACTTC.

CDR3 DNA sequence: TGCGCCAGCAGTTTAACCCCGTACCAAGAGACCCAGTACTTC. Protein: CASSLTPYQETQYF. The chain couples TRBV5-1 to TRBJ2-5, with D unresolved. Germline lookup yields CDR1 SGHRS and CDR2 YFSETQ. The ends were cut back, 5 bases at V and 0 bases at J, with 11 bases in the middle. The CDR3 runs 14 residues.

The chain employs TRBV10-3 and TRBJ2-1, with a possible D match to TRBD2 (6 bases). The germline V gene has CDR1 ENHRY and CDR2 SYGVKD. The CDR3 length is 18 residues. Between the trimmed V and J ends, which lost 3 bases and 5 bases, there was a span of 23 bases. In DNA form, the CDR3 reads TGTGCCATCAGTGAAGTCTGGAGGGTACAGAATGCGGACAATGAGCAGTTCTTC. Translating it yields CAISEVWRVQNADNEQFF.

In its sample, this clonotype was seen many times. The J gene is TRBJ1-5, the V gene TRBV30; D remains unclear. The CDR3 contains 16 residues. The germline V and J ends were trimmed by 2 bases and 2 bases, with 16 bases remaining between them. CDR1 and CDR2 (germline): GTSNPN, SVGIG (reference sequence). CDR3 amino acids: CAWSPNSQRGNQPQHF. CDR3 DNA sequence: TGTGCCTGGAGTCCTAACTCCCAACGGGGCAATCAGCCCCAGCATTTT.

The chain is built from TRBV20-1 and TRBJ2-3; the D gene is possibly TRBD2 (5 bases). V lost 8 bases, J lost 0 bases, and 18 bases lay in between. This CDR3 has 15 amino acids. Per germline, CDR1 DFQATT and CDR2 SNEGSKA (reference sequence). CDR3 amino acids: CSQRSGTSSTDTQYF. CDR3 sequence (DNA): TGCAGTCAAAGATCGGGAACCTCTAGCACAGATACGCAGTATTTT.

In its sample, this clonotype was seen a few times. The chain carries TRBV6-2 or TRBV6-3 and TRBJ2-2, with 14 bases fitting TRBD2. The germline V gene has CDR1 MNHEY and CDR2 SVGEGT. V gave up 2 bases and J gave up 8 bases; unmatched junction bases: 4. The CDR3 length is 16 residues. The CDR3 sequence is CASSYGLAGGLGELFF. CDR3 DNA: TGTGCCAGCAGTTACGGACTAGCGGGAGGTTTGGGGGAGCTGTTTTTT.

This clonotype has at least ten counts. The chain uses TRBV20-1 and TRBJ2-1; a weak D match, TRBD2 (6 bases). The V end was cut by 1 base, the J end by 0 bases, with 10 bases between. The CDR3 spans 15 residues. Per germline, CDR1 DFQATT and CDR2 SNEGSKA (reference sequence). For the CDR3, the DNA is TGCAGTGCTAGAGGGGACTTATACTCCTACAATGAGCAGTTCTTC. Protein: CSARGDLYSYNEQFF.

There are a few counts of this clonotype. The V and J genes are TRBV20-1 and TRBJ2-3, with D possibly called TRBD1 or TRBD2 (7 bases each). Germline loops: CDR1 DFQATT, CDR2 SNEGSKA (reference sequence). The CDR3 is 14 amino acids. V was shortened by 3 bases and J by 4 bases, with 14 bases between the two germline ends. In DNA, the CDR3 is TGCAGTGCTAGCAGGGGGGGTCGGGCAGATACGCAGTATTTT. This gives the protein CSASRGGRADTQYF.

This clonotype was recorded at least ten times. The CDR3 spells CSAISGLQETQYF. DNA for the CDR3: TGCAGTGCCATTAGCGGGCTCCAAGAGACCCAGTACTTC. The V and J genes are TRBV20-1 and TRBJ2-5, with 7 nucleotides matching TRBD2. From germline, CDR1 is DFQATT and CDR2 SNEGSKA (reference sequence). The J segment lost 1 base and the V segment lost 6 bases, leaving 5 bases of the junction unmatched. The CDR3 totals 13 residues.

V usage is TRBV20-1 and J usage is TRBJ2-7; either TRBD1 or TRBD2 may fit D (6 bases each). Germline V lookup: CDR1 DFQATT, CDR2 SNEGSKA (reference sequence). V lost 1 base and J 1 base, leaving 17 bases between the germline ends. The CDR3 totals 16 residues. The CDR3 region has the DNA TGCAGTGCTAGAGGGAGAGGGGGAGGTGGGTCCTACGAGCAGTACTTC. The encoded protein is CSARGRGGGGSYEQYF.

This clonotype showed up many times. The J gene is TRBJ1-4, the V gene TRBV20-1; no reliable D call. Germline V lookup: CDR1 DFQATT, CDR2 SNEGSKA (reference sequence). This CDR3 contains 13 residues. V lost 1 base to trimming and J lost 4 bases, with 7 bases between them. CDR3 DNA: TGCAGTGCTAGAGGACCGAATAATGAAAAACTGTTTTTT. The encoded protein is CSARGPNNEKLFF.

This clonotype showed up many times. The V and J genes are TRBV28 and TRBJ2-5; TRBD2 aligns across 15 bases. V shed 6 bases and J 5 bases; nucleotides not matched to a gene: 13. CDR1 is MDHEN, CDR2 SYDVKM, per germline. This CDR3 region has 18 residues. CDR3 residues: CASRGPGLAGGTRETQYF. The CDR3 bases are TGTGCCAGCAGGGGACCGGGACTAGCGGGAGGAACCCGGGAGACCCAGTACTTC.

This clonotype was seen many times. The V gene is TRBV28, the J gene TRBJ1-1; D not certain. In germline, CDR1 is MDHEN, CDR2 SYDVKM. There are 15 residues in the CDR3. Trimming left V 7 bases short and J 0 bases short, with 15 bases between. Here the CDR3 reads CASNPPNYMNTEAFF. Here the CDR3 DNA reads TGTGCCAGCAACCCCCCGAATTACATGAACACTGAAGCTTTCTTT.

There are a few counts of this clonotype. The J gene is TRBJ2-1, the V gene TRBV5-6; D is unresolved. Germline V lookup: CDR1 SGHDT, CDR2 YYEEEE. The CDR3 has 13 residues. The V end was cut by 4 bases, the J end by 10 bases, with 15 bases between. The CDR3 reads CASSRVAREEQFF. The CDR3 DNA is TGTGCCAGCAGCCGGGTGGCCCGAGAGGAGCAGTTCTTC. The full variable domain, rest sourced from reference TRBV5-6 and TRBJ2-1, is DAGVTQSPTHLIKTRGQQVTLRCSPKSGHDTVSWYQQALGQGPQFIFQYYEEEERQRGNFPDRFSGHQFPNYSSELNVNALLLGDSALYLCASSRVAREEQFFGPGTRLTVL.

The table lists this clonotype with many counts. The rearrangement uses TRBV27 and TRBJ1-5; the D is unclear. Trimming shortened V by 2 bases and J by 5 bases, and 7 bases separated the two germline ends. The CDR3 has 13 amino acids. In germline, CDR1 is MNHEY, CDR2 SMNVEV (reference sequence). The CDR3: CASSLGFHQPQHF. CDR3 sequence (DNA): TGTGCCAGCAGTTTAGGATTCCATCAGCCCCAGCATTTT.

The chain couples TRBV29-1 to TRBJ2-7; TRBD2 might be the D (6 bases). The V gene's germline CDR1 is SQVTM and CDR2 ANQGSEA. The CDR3 spans 13 residues. Trimming shortened V by 5 bases and J by 3 bases, and 14 bases separated the two germline ends. CDR3 bases: TGCAGCGTTCTTGGCGGGGAAGTCTACGAGCAGTACTTC. It translates to CSVLGGEVYEQYF.